These T cell receptor beta chains were read from a single sample in a study of Ad26.COV2.S vaccination and SARS-CoV-2 variants. Method: immunoSEQ multiplex PCR; TCRdb's copy keeps in-frame clones and lacks some. The table lists fewer than 400,000 clones, about 88% of them singletons. This material consisted of peripheral blood, taken in a trial of Ad26.COV2.S vaccine versus placebo. These receptors were obtained from a person aged 18-65 years who received the Ad26.COV2.S COVID-19 vaccine or a placebo. CDR3s include the opening cysteine and the closing phenylalanine or tryptophan. A D gene is named only where the DNA matches it firmly. Part of the rows lack a size; the others show once, few, many or a class for expanded clones.

size,V,J,D,CDR3,DNA
.,TRBV15,TRBJ2-5,TRBD1,CATSPDRGQETQYF,TGTGCCACCAGCCCGGACAGGGGACAAGAGACCCAGTACTTC
.,TRBV24-1,TRBJ2-7,TRBD1,CATSDGGQGNDEQYF,TGTGCCACCAGTGATGGGGGACAGGGTAATGACGAGCAGTACTTC
.,TRBV7-3,TRBJ2-6,.,CASSSSLSGANVLTF,TGTGCCAGCAGCTCCAGCCTCTCTGGGGCCAACGTCCTGACTTTC
.,TRBV5-4,TRBJ2-1,TRBD2,CASSSSSLAGELGEQFF,TGTGCCAGCAGCTCCTCATCCCTAGCGGGAGAGCTGGGTGAGCAGTTCTTC
once,TRBV28,TRBJ2-2,.,CASSGTWNTGELFF,TGTGCCAGCAGTGGAACTTGGAACACCGGGGAGCTGTTTTTT
.,TRBV6-5,TRBJ1-3,.,CASTSRGGTIYF,TGTGCCAGCACCTCCAGGGGAGGCACCATATATTTT
.,TRBV7-2,TRBJ2-7,TRBD2,CASRRNAGRGSSYEQYF,TGTGCCAGCAGACGAAATGCGGGGCGGGGGAGCTCCTACGAGCAGTACTTC
.,TRBV2,TRBJ1-5,.,CASKDRVEDQPQHF,TGTGCCAGCAAGGACCGTGTTGAAGATCAGCCCCAGCATTTT
.,TRBV7-2,TRBJ1-1,.,CASSLVGVTEAFF,TGTGCCAGCAGCTTAGTGGGGGTTACTGAAGCTTTCTTT
.,TRBV30,TRBJ2-2,.,CAWSVLISNGELFF,TGTGCCTGGAGTGTACTCATCAGCAACGGGGAGCTGTTTTTT
.,TRBV5-5,TRBJ1-1,.,CASSLIPATNTEAFF,TGTGCCAGCAGCTTGATTCCAGCCACTAACACTGAAGCTTTCTTT
.,TRBV30,TRBJ2-3,TRBD2,CAWSGLAGGSGVTQYF,TGTGCCTGGAGTGGACTAGCGGGAGGTAGTGGTGTTACGCAGTATTTT
.,TRBV5-4,TRBJ2-7,TRBD2,CASSQSRSLAGGPYEQYF,TGTGCCAGCAGCCAGTCTAGAAGCCTAGCGGGAGGGCCCTACGAGCAGTACTTC
.,TRBV11-3,TRBJ2-7,.,CASSSRKAEGEQYF,TGTGCCAGCAGCTCTCGGAAGGCGGAGGGGGAGCAGTACTTC
.,TRBV5-4,TRBJ2-3,.,CASSLVGSTDTQYF,TGTGCCAGCAGCTTGGTTGGGTCCACAGATACGCAGTATTTT
few,TRBV19,TRBJ2-6,.,CASTQSGANVLTF,TGTGCCAGTACCCAATCTGGGGCCAACGTCCTGACTTTC
.,TRBV4-3,TRBJ2-1,.,CASSLGWDNEQFF,TGCGCCAGCAGTCTCGGGTGGGACAATGAGCAGTTCTTC
few,TRBV5-1,TRBJ2-3,.,CASSDTPGFSTDTQYF,TGCGCCAGCAGCGATACCCCGGGATTCAGCACAGATACGCAGTATTTT
.,TRBV5-8,TRBJ2-3,.,CASRTTGRRTDTQYF,TGTGCCAGCAGGACCACAGGGAGGAGGACAGATACGCAGTATTTT
.,TRBV29-1,TRBJ2-1,.,CSVGGGGSPYNEQFF,TGCAGCGTTGGGGGGGGCGGATCCCCCTACAATGAGCAGTTCTTC
.,TRBV6-5,TRBJ2-7,.,CASRTGAGIYEQYF,TGTGCCAGCAGAACCGGGGCGGGGATCTACGAGCAGTACTTC
.,TRBV28,TRBJ2-1,TRBD2,CASSSTRLAGPYNEQFF,TGTGCCAGCAGTTCTACACGACTAGCTGGGCCCTACAATGAGCAGTTCTTC
.,TRBV6-1,TRBJ1-5,.,CASSEYEAPLGQPQHF,TGTGCCAGCAGTGAATATGAGGCCCCGTTAGGTCAGCCCCAGCATTTT
.,TRBV28,TRBJ2-7,.,CASSLLGRLLSYEQYF,TGTGCCAGCAGTTTATTAGGCCGGTTACTATCCTACGAGCAGTACTTC
.,TRBV5-1,TRBJ1-2,.,CASSLGTENYGYTF,TGCGCCAGCAGCTTGGGGACAGAGAACTATGGCTACACCTTC
.,TRBV12-3/TRBV12-4,TRBJ1-2,.,CASSPKGLYGYTF,TGTGCCAGCAGTCCCAAGGGCCTCTATGGCTACACCTTC
.,TRBV19,TRBJ1-1,.,CASIGENTEAFF,TGTGCCAGTATAGGAGAAAACACTGAAGCTTTCTTT
.,TRBV4-1,TRBJ2-3,TRBD2,CASSQGVGRGTDTQYF,TGCGCCAGCAGCCAAGGGGTCGGGAGGGGCACAGATACGCAGTATTTT
.,TRBV7-8,TRBJ2-7,.,CASSLEGATWEQYF,TGTGCCAGCAGCTTAGAGGGCGCGACTTGGGAGCAGTACTTC
.,TRBV19,TRBJ2-2,TRBD1,CASRGDRTPTGELFF,TGTGCCAGCAGAGGGGACAGGACCCCCACCGGGGAGCTGTTTTTT
few,TRBV25-1,TRBJ1-3,.,CASSESRTAASGNTIYF,TGTGCCAGCAGTGAATCTAGGACAGCAGCCTCTGGAAACACCATATATTTT
.,TRBV18,TRBJ1-2,.,CASSPNLRHGYTF,TGTGCCAGCTCACCAAACCTGAGGCATGGCTACACCTTC
.,TRBV2,TRBJ2-1,TRBD2,CASSPGLDSYNEQFF,TGTGCCAGCTCCCCGGGACTAGATTCCTACAATGAGCAGTTCTTC
.,TRBV4-1,TRBJ2-7,TRBD2,CASSVAGSIYEQYF,TGCGCCAGCAGTGTAGCGGGCTCGATCTACGAGCAGTACTTC
.,TRBV5-6,TRBJ2-7,TRBD2,CASSLSGSSYEQYF,TGTGCCAGCAGCTTAAGCGGGAGCTCCTACGAGCAGTACTTC
.,TRBV30,TRBJ2-7,.,CAWSTGLGSGEQYF,TGTGCCTGGAGTACCGGACTGGGTTCGGGGGAGCAGTACTTC
.,TRBV28,TRBJ2-3,.,CASSGWSGSATSSTDTQYF,TGTGCCAGCAGTGGATGGTCGGGGAGCGCGACATCTAGCACAGATACGCAGTATTTT
few,TRBV7-3,TRBJ2-7,.,CASSSSLLDEQYF,TGTGCCAGCAGCTCCTCCCTCCTAGACGAGCAGTACTTC
.,TRBV11-2,TRBJ1-5,.,CASSLDRDQPQHF,TGTGCCAGCAGCTTAGACAGGGATCAGCCCCAGCATTTT
once,TRBV28,TRBJ2-1,.,CASSFPRGEQFF,TGTGCCAGCAGTTTCCCTCGGGGGGAGCAGTTCTTC
.,TRBV5-1,TRBJ1-5,.,CASSLDGTYNQPQHF,TGCGCCAGCAGCTTGGACGGGACATACAATCAGCCCCAGCATTTT
.,TRBV27,TRBJ2-7,.,CASSATARVASYEQYF,TGTGCCAGCAGTGCTACCGCCAGGGTTGCTTCCTACGAGCAGTACTTC